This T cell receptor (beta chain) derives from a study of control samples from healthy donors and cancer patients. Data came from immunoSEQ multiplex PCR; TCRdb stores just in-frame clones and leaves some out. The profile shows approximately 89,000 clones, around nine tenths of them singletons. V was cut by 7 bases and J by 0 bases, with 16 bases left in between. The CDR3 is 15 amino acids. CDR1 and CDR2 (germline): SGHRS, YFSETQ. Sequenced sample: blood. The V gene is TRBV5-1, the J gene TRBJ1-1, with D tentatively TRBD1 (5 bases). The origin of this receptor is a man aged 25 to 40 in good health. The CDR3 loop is CASGEWEGMNTEAFF. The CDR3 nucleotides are TGCGCCAGCGGGGAGTGGGAGGGGATGAACACTGAAGCTTTCTTT. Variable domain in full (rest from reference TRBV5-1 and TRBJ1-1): KAGVTQTPRYLIKTRGQQVTLSCSPISGHRSVSWYQQTPGQGLQFLFEYFSETQRNKGNFPGRFSGRQFSNSRSEMNVSTLELGDSALYLCASGEWEGMNTEAFFGQGTRLTVV.